These 25 T cell receptor beta chains originate from one sample sequenced in a study of beta chain features in type 1 diabetes. Study outcomes and limitations: People with Type 1 diabetes carried modestly yet significantly shorter TCRB CDR3s in all four CD4+ subsets.

Expressed TCRB transcripts were sequenced because the entire RNA isolate underwent reverse transcription. Libraries were prepared by immunoSEQ multiplex PCR; TCRdb keeps only in-frame clonotypes and omits some of them. The sample has 400,000 or so clones; 9.5% to 10% are singletons. These TCRs' antigens remain unknown. Sequenced input: central memory CD4+ T cells from blood. The receptors originated from a man younger than 40 with type 1 diabetes.

This clone was picked up a small number of times. V usage is TRBV5-6 and J usage is TRBJ1-3, with D perhaps TRBD1 (6 bases). Germline CDR1 and CDR2: SGHDT and YYEEEE. V was pared by 0 bases and J by 4 bases, with 17 bases between. There are 17 residues in the CDR3. The CDR3 reads CASSLDPTGTFGNTIYF. CDR3 sequence (DNA): TGTGCCAGCAGCTTGGATCCTACAGGGACGTTCGGAAACACCATATATTTT.

The chain employs TRBV5-1 and TRBJ1-2; TRBD1 matches 8 bases. The V gene's germline CDR1 is SGHRS and CDR2 YFSETQ. Losses at the gene ends were 4 bases for V and 6 bases for J; bases not matched to a gene: 8. The CDR3 has 14 amino acids. The CDR3 sequence is CASSPGTQGDGYTF. CDR3 sequence (DNA): TGCGCCAGCAGCCCCGGGACACAGGGGGATGGCTACACCTTC.

The chain's CDR3 is CASSRSWGRGQGIYEQYF. The DNA of the CDR3 is TGCGCCAGCAGCCGGAGTTGGGGCCGGGGACAGGGTATCTACGAGCAGTACTTC. The chain has TRBV4-1 and TRBJ2-7, with 9 bases aligning to TRBD1. The CDR3 runs 18 residues. Germline loops: CDR1 MGHRA, CDR2 YSYEKL. V trimming: 4 bases; J trimming: 3 bases; junction bases outside the gene matches: 16.

This clone has a handful of counts. This chain links TRBV6-4 with TRBJ2-7; 7 nucleotides agree with TRBD2. Germline V gives CDR1 MRHNA, CDR2 SNTAGT. The CDR3 covers 17 residues. V shed 4 bases, J shed 4 bases, and the junction held 16 bases outside the gene matches. This chain's CDR3 is CASSGDPTWGGQYEQYF. CDR3 sequence (DNA): TGTGCCAGCAGTGGCGACCCGACGTGGGGAGGGCAATACGAGCAGTACTTC.

There are a few counts of this clone. This chain connects TRBV9 to TRBJ1-3; possible D gene TRBD1, 5 bases. This CDR3 comprises 17 residues. CDR1 is SGDLS and CDR2 is YYNGEE in the germline V gene. V lost 3 bases, J lost 2 bases, and 18 bases lay in between. CDR3 bases: TGTGCCAGCAGCGCCGGACTCGACAGTCTTGCTGGAAACACCATATATTTT. Its protein product is CASSAGLDSLAGNTIYF. Full variable domain (missing parts from reference TRBV9 and TRBJ1-3): DSGVTQTPKHLITATGQRVTLRCSPRSGDLSVYWYQQSLDQGLQFLIQYYNGEERAKGNILERFSAQQFPDLHSELNLSSLELGDSALYFCASSAGLDSLAGNTIYFGEGSWLTVV.

This clone was counted a few times. The rearrangement joins TRBV7-9 to TRBJ2-1; 10 bases match TRBD1. The junction had 13 bases not matched to a gene; V was cut back by 7 bases and J by 10 bases. Germline V CDR1 and CDR2: SEHNR, FQNEAQ (reference sequence). The CDR3 loop spans 15 amino acids. The CDR3 protein is CASIPPGTGVSEQFF. The CDR3 bases are TGTGCCAGCATCCCTCCCGGGACAGGGGTGTCCGAGCAGTTCTTC. The whole variable domain, filled in from reference TRBV7-9 and TRBJ2-1, reads DTGVSQNPRHKITKRGQNVTFRCDPISEHNRLYWYRQTLGQGPEFLTYFQNEAQLEKSRLLSDRFSAERPKGSFSTLEIQRTEQGDSAMYLCASIPPGTGVSEQFFGPGTRLTVL.

This clone was recorded a few times. The chain has TRBV19 and TRBJ1-4; D is unresolved. V was cut by 2 bases and J by 4 bases, with 14 bases left in between. This CDR3 has 16 amino acids. Per germline, CDR1 LNHDA and CDR2 SQIVND (reference sequence). CDR3 loop: CASSISSQRLNEKLFF. CDR3 in DNA: TGTGCCAGTAGTATATCTTCACAGCGCCTTAATGAAAAACTGTTTTTT. Variable domain in full (rest from reference TRBV19 and TRBJ1-4): DGGITQSPKYLFRKEGQNVTLSCEQNLNHDAMYWYRQDPGQGLRLIYYSQIVNDFQKGDIAEGYSVSREKKESFPLTVTSAQKNPTAFYLCASSISSQRLNEKLFFGSGTQLSVL.

This clone occurred a few times. The CDR3 protein is CASSVGTGIIEQFF. Here the CDR3 DNA reads TGTGCCAGCAGCGTCGGGACAGGGATCATTGAGCAGTTCTTC. The V and J genes are TRBV7-9 and TRBJ2-1, with TRBD1 identical over 9 bases. CDR3 length: 14 residues. V lost 5 bases, J lost 9 bases, and 8 bases stayed unmatched. Germline assignment: CDR1 SEHNR and CDR2 FQNEAQ (reference sequence). Based on the CDR3 plus reference TRBV7-9 and TRBJ2-1, the full variable domain is DTGVSQNPRHKITKRGQNVTFRCDPISEHNRLYWYRQTLGQGPEFLTYFQNEAQLEKSRLLSDRFSAERPKGSFSTLEIQRTEQGDSAMYLCASSVGTGIIEQFFGPGTRLTVL.

This clone was seen many times. The rearrangement joins TRBV28 to TRBJ2-1; the match to TRBD2 covers 7 bases. This CDR3 region has 15 residues. Germline V lookup: CDR1 MDHEN, CDR2 SYDVKM. V was pared by 4 bases and J by 6 bases, with 9 bases of the junction left unmatched. For the CDR3, the DNA is TGTGCCAGCAGTTCCGGATCCTGGGGGGGCAATGAGCAGTTCTTC. Its translation: CASSSGSWGGNEQFF.

This clone was observed a few times. V gene TRBV27 combines with J gene TRBJ2-3; 10 bases agree with TRBD2. The trim removed 1 base at V and 2 bases at J, leaving 6 bases unmatched. The length of the CDR3 is 17 residues. From germline, CDR1 is MNHEY and CDR2 SMNVEV (reference sequence). CDR3 protein: CASSLLSLAGSTDTQYF. DNA for the CDR3: TGTGCCAGCAGTTTATTATCACTAGCGGGGTCCACAGATACGCAGTATTTT.

This chain links TRBV28 with TRBJ1-2, with a tentative D call TRBD1 (6 bases). The germline V gene has CDR1 MDHEN and CDR2 SYDVKM. This CDR3 has 13 amino acids. The V gene lost 3 bases and the J gene lost 8 bases, with 13 bases spanning the gap. The CDR3 protein is CASSFQGRWGYTF. Written as DNA, the CDR3 is TGTGCCAGCAGTTTTCAGGGGCGGTGGGGCTACACCTTC.

A note on this clone: Other DNA sequences of this sample code for an identical CDR3. V and J are TRBV27 and TRBJ2-1; 8 bases are a match to TRBD2. Germline V gene sequence: CDR1 MNHEY, CDR2 SMNVEV (reference sequence). The CDR3 is 13 residues long. Losses at the gene ends were 5 bases for V and 6 bases for J; bases not matched to a gene: 3. Here the CDR3 reads CASSPGLVNEQFF. The CDR3 DNA reads TGTGCCAGCAGTCCGGGACTAGTCAATGAGCAGTTCTTC.

This clone was picked up a small number of times. The genes are TRBV2 and TRBJ2-2; TRBD1 matches 9 bases. The CDR3 is 14 amino acids. V gave up 6 bases and J gave up 7 bases; unmatched junction bases: 6. Looked up from germline, CDR1 is SNHLY and CDR2 is FYNNEI. The CDR3 region has the DNA TGTGCCAGCAGGGGAGACAGGGGGAGCGGGGAGCTGTTTTTT. This codes for CASRGDRGSGELFF.

This rearrangement joins TRBV7-2 to TRBJ2-1; no definite D call. Trimming removed 7 bases at V and 0 bases at J, with 10 bases between. Germline V gene sequence: CDR1 SGHTA, CDR2 FQGNSA. The CDR3 extends over 14 amino acids. The CDR3 is CASTLISSYNEQFF. The CDR3 DNA reads TGTGCCAGCACCCTGATAAGCTCCTACAATGAGCAGTTCTTC.

Only a few counts were recorded for this clone. The V call is TRBV6-5, the J call TRBJ1-1; 7 bases align to TRBD1. Germline CDR1 is MNHEY and CDR2 is SVGAGI. This CDR3 has 15 amino acids. The V gene end was trimmed by 5 bases and the J gene end by 1 base; junction bases not matched to a gene: 7. The chain's CDR3 is CASSPWTGANTEAFF. DNA of the CDR3: TGTGCCAGCAGTCCATGGACAGGAGCGAACACTGAAGCTTTCTTT.

This clone was counted a few times. The CDR3 loop reads CASSRPTLTDTQYF. The CDR3 DNA follows: TGTGCCAGCAGCCGACCTACTCTCACAGATACGCAGTATTTT. V and J are TRBV5-6 and TRBJ2-3, with D unresolved. Germline assignment: CDR1 SGHDT and CDR2 YYEEEE. The CDR3 is 14 residues long. Trimming shortened V by 4 bases and J by 2 bases, and 11 bases separated the two germline ends.

This clone was seen a handful of times. This chain uses TRBV4-3 with TRBJ1-4, with a weak D call TRBD1 (5 bases). Germline values: CDR1 LGHNA, CDR2 YSLEER. The CDR3 extends over 14 amino acids. With 7 bases removed from V and 2 bases from J, the gap between germline ends came to 11 bases. The CDR3 DNA is TGCGCCAGCATGGGGGGGAGGACTAATGAAAAACTGTTTTTT. Residues: CASMGGRTNEKLFF.

The chain recombines TRBV6-1 with TRBJ2-7, with unresolved D. The CDR3 spans 14 residues. Looked up from germline, CDR1 is MNHNS and CDR2 is SASEGT. Deletions cut 2 bases from V and 5 bases from J, with 13 bases between. This CDR3 reads CASSERVYRDEQYF. The CDR3 DNA is TGTGCCAGCAGTGAAAGGGTGTATAGAGACGAGCAGTACTTC.

The table lists this clone with a few counts. The chain links TRBV11-3 to TRBJ1-1; D call uncertain. The V end lost 4 bases, the J end lost 6 bases, and 12 bases lay between the germline ends. Germline V gene data show CDR1 as SGHNT and CDR2 as YENEEA. The CDR3 is made up of 13 amino acids. The CDR3 region has the DNA TGTGCCAGCAGCTCAGACGGGAGGCCTGAAGCTTTCTTT. This encodes CASSSDGRPEAFF. The whole variable domain, remainder taken from reference TRBV11-3 and TRBJ1-1, is EAGVVQSPRYKIIEKKQPVAFWCNPISGHNTLYWYLQNLGQGPELLIRYENEEAVDDSQLPKDRFSAERLKGVDSTLKIQPAELGDSAVYLCASSSDGRPEAFFGQGTRLTVV.

The sample holds a few counts of this clone. This chain connects TRBV6-5 to TRBJ2-7; D might be TRBD2 (6 bases). The ends were cut back, 8 bases at V and 5 bases at J, with 19 bases in the middle. The CDR3 sequence is 14 residues long. Germline V lookup: CDR1 MNHEY, CDR2 SVGAGI. CDR3 sequence: CASGDSLSHHEQYF. The CDR3 DNA sequence: TGTGCCAGCGGGGACTCTTTAAGCCACCACGAGCAGTACTTC.

The V call is TRBV19, the J call TRBJ1-3, with TRBD1 matching 9 bases. The germline CDR1 and CDR2 sequences are LNHDA and SQIVND (reference sequence). V lost 5 bases, J lost 0 bases, and 5 bases stayed unmatched. This CDR3 spans 16 amino acids. Here the CDR3 reads CASSVGQGFSGNTIYF. The CDR3 region has the DNA TGTGCCAGTAGTGTGGGACAGGGATTCTCTGGAAACACCATATATTTT. The whole variable domain, filled in from reference TRBV19 and TRBJ1-3, reads DGGITQSPKYLFRKEGQNVTLSCEQNLNHDAMYWYRQDPGQGLRLIYYSQIVNDFQKGDIAEGYSVSREKKESFPLTVTSAQKNPTAFYLCASSVGQGFSGNTIYFGEGSWLTVV.

This clone was counted a few times. V is TRBV5-1 and J is TRBJ1-1; 8 nucleotides agree with TRBD1. CDR3 length: 14 residues. Germline CDR1 reads SGHRS; CDR2 reads YFSETQ. The trim removed 4 bases at V and 1 base at J, leaving 3 bases unmatched. CDR3 protein: CASSIGQGNTEAFF. The CDR3 DNA is TGCGCCAGCAGCATAGGACAGGGGAACACTGAAGCTTTCTTT. The full variable domain, with the rest looked up from reference TRBV5-1 and TRBJ1-1, is KAGVTQTPRYLIKTRGQQVTLSCSPISGHRSVSWYQQTPGQGLQFLFEYFSETQRNKGNFPGRFSGRQFSNSRSEMNVSTLELGDSALYLCASSIGQGNTEAFFGQGTRLTVV.

This clone was recorded a few times. The V and J genes are TRBV7-9 and TRBJ2-1; perhaps TRBD2 as D (5 bases). CDR1 SEHNR and CDR2 FQNEAQ come from the germline V gene (reference sequence). The CDR3 length is 15 residues. V lost 3 bases to trimming and J lost 3 bases, with 12 bases between them. CDR3 protein: CASSFGSGYYNEQFF. The CDR3 coding sequence is TGTGCCAGCAGCTTTGGAAGCGGTTACTACAATGAGCAGTTCTTC.

This clone has more than one count but fewer than ten. The rearrangement joins TRBV11-1 to TRBJ2-2; weak D call: TRBD1 (5 bases). The CDR3 has 16 residues. V lost 2 bases to trimming and J lost 1 base, with 11 bases between them. Looked up from germline, CDR1 is SGHAT and CDR2 is FQDESV (reference sequence). The DNA for the CDR3 is TGTGCCAGCAGCTTAAATCAGGGCGGGAACACCGGGGAGCTGTTTTTT. It specifies CASSLNQGGNTGELFF.

A few counts support this clone. The V gene is TRBV28, the J gene TRBJ2-2; maybe TRBD2 (6 bases). The CDR3 runs 14 residues. From germline, CDR1 is MDHEN and CDR2 SYDVKM. V was cut by 7 bases and J by 12 bases, with 21 bases left in between. Here the CDR3 DNA reads TGTGCCAGCACCTTGCGGGGTGCCTGGTCGAAGCTGTTTTTT. This encodes CASTLRGAWSKLFF.